This T cell receptor beta chain was retrieved from a study of blood T cell repertoires in COVID-19. Study-wide context: Some COVID-19 samples were acute and others convalescent; all came from the United States, Italy and Spain. T cells, B-cell-depleted T cells, or PBMCs provided the cDNA or gDNA that served as material.

The CDR3 spans 14 residues. V was trimmed by 2 bases and J by 6 bases, leaving 12 bases between them. From germline, CDR1 is SGHKS and CDR2 YYEKEE (reference sequence). In the original processing: Counts of nucleated cells, estimated from reference gene primer amplification, were obtained. Produced via immunoSEQ multiplex PCR; TCRdb's table is partial and in-frame only. That table gives V, J and clone size, and the DNA gave D and trimming. The repertoire holds roughly 170,000 clones, with around 67% as singletons. Sequencing was carried out using peripheral blood. The chain joins TRBV5-5 to TRBJ2-1; D gene ambiguous. The sequence was collected from a woman at least 80 years old with acute or convalescent COVID-19. For the CDR3, the DNA is TGTGCCAGCAGCTTAGATAGCTTCGCCAATGAGCAGTTCTTC. It specifies CASSLDSFANEQFF.